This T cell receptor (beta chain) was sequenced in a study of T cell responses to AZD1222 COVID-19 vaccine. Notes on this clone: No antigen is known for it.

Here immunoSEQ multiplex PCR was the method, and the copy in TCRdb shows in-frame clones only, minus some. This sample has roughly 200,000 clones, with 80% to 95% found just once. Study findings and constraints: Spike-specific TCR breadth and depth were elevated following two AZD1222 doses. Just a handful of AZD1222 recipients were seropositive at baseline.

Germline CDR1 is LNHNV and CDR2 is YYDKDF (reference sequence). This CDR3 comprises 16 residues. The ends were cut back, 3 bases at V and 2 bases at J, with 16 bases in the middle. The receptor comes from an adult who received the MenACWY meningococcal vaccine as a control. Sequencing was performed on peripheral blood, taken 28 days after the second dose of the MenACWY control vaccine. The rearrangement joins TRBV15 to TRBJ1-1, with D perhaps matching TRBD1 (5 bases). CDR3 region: CATSRGFRDGNTEAFF. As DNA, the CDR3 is TGTGCCACCAGCAGGGGTTTCAGGGATGGAAACACTGAAGCTTTCTTT.